This T cell receptor (beta chain) was recovered during a study of cytomegalovirus exposure and HLA in healthy donors. The study's findings and limits: As a later analysis revealed, most CMV-associated TCR beta chains appeared HLA-restricted. It emerged from a later analysis that several of the most significant clusters appeared to be linked to common viral pathogens.

Comment on this clone: Its specificity is not known.

Amplification used 60 Vbeta primers and 13 Jbeta primers. Clones were read by immunoSEQ multiplex PCR, and TCRdb kept only the in-frame ones, dropping some. The sample yields around 99,000 clones, just under 70% seen once. The CDR3 totals 13 residues. V was trimmed by 6 bases and J by 7 bases, leaving 12 bases between them. CDR1 and CDR2 from the germline V gene are MGHRA and YSYEKL. Sequenced material: PBMCs. The TCR sequence derives from a woman in her seventies in good health and CMV-seropositive. The V and J genes are TRBV4-1 and TRBJ1-4; tentatively, D is TRBD1 (5 bases). CDR3 residues: CASSFRVGEKLFF. The CDR3 DNA sequence: TGCGCCAGCAGTTTCAGGGTTGGTGAAAAACTGTTTTTT.